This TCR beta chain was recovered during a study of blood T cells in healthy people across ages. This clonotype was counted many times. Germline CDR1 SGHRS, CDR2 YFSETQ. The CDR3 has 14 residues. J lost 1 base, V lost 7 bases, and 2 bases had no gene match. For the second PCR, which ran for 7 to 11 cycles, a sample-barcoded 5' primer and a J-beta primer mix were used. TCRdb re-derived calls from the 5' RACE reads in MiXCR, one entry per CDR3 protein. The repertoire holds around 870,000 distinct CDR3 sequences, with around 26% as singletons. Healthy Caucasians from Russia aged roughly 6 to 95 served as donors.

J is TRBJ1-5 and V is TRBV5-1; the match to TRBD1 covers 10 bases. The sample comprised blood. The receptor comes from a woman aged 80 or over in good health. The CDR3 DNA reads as TGCGCCAGCGGGACAGGGGACAGCAATCAGCCCCAGCATTTT. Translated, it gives CASGTGDSNQPQHF.